Presented here are 6 T cell receptor beta chains from one specimen sequenced in a study of blood T cell repertoires in COVID-19. The table came from immunoSEQ multiplex PCR; TCRdb's copy has only in-frame clones and leaves some out. The sample records about 480,000 clones, approximately 88% being singletons. Specimen: PBMCs or T cells enriched from blood (not recorded which). These receptors all come from a woman aged 40-49 years who had recovered from COVID-19.

The chain combines TRBV6-6 with TRBJ2-7, with 9 bases fitting TRBD1. This CDR3 has 14 residues. With 6 bases clipped from V and 2 bases from J, the junction kept 5 bases outside the gene matches. The V gene's germline CDR1 is MNHNY and CDR2 SVGAGI (reference sequence). The CDR3 reads CASRAGTGTYEQYF. The CDR3 DNA is TGTGCCAGCAGAGCCGGGACAGGGACCTACGAGCAGTACTTC.

The chain couples TRBV6-6 to TRBJ2-7, with 9 bases aligning to TRBD2. J was trimmed by 0 bases and V by 5 bases; bases with no gene match: 2. The CDR3 runs 14 residues. Germline CDR1 and CDR2: MNHNY and SVGAGI (reference sequence). CDR3 residues: CASSLAGPSYEQYF. As DNA, the CDR3 is TGTGCCAGCAGTCTAGCGGGGCCCTCCTACGAGCAGTACTTC.

V gene TRBV5-8 combines with J gene TRBJ1-4; tentatively, D is TRBD1 (5 bases). CDR1 is SGHTS and CDR2 is YDEGEE in the germline V gene. The ends were cut back, 4 bases at V and 8 bases at J, with 21 bases in the middle. This CDR3 contains 16 residues. CDR3 sequence: CASSAGLAAQEEKLFF. CDR3 nucleotides: TGTGCCAGCAGCGCGGGGCTGGCAGCACAGGAGGAAAAACTGTTTTTT. The full variable domain, with the rest looked up from reference TRBV5-8 and TRBJ1-4, is EAGVTQSPTHLIKTRGQQATLRCSPISGHTSVYWYQQALGLGLQFLLWYDEGEERNRGNFPPRFSGRQFPNYSSELNVNALELEDSALYLCASSAGLAAQEEKLFFGSGTQLSVL.

The gene calls are TRBV6-6 and TRBJ1-2; the match to TRBD1 covers 7 bases. This CDR3 region has 14 residues. Trimming removed 6 bases from V and 5 bases from J; junction bases left unmatched: 9. Germline values: CDR1 MNHNY, CDR2 SVGAGI (reference sequence). CDR3 in DNA: TGTGCCAGCAGCGACAGGGACGGGCGGTATGGCTACACCTTC. This translates into CASSDRDGRYGYTF.

J is TRBJ2-1 and V is TRBV4-1, with D maybe TRBD2 (5 bases). Trimming cost V 2 bases and J 1 base, with 9 bases left between them. From germline, CDR1 is MGHRA and CDR2 YSYEKL. There are 15 residues in the CDR3. As DNA, the CDR3 is TGCGCCAGCAGCCAATCGAGCGGATCCTACAATGAGCAGTTCTTC. Protein sequence: CASSQSSGSYNEQFF.

The chain has TRBV12-5 and TRBJ2-7; TRBD2 might be the D (5 bases). CDR1 and CDR2 from the germline V gene are LGHNT and FRNRAP. V lost 3 bases and J 1 base, leaving 10 bases between the germline ends. The CDR3 is 14 amino acids. The CDR3 here is CASGFRGNSYEQYF. For the CDR3, the DNA is TGTGCTAGTGGTTTTCGAGGGAATTCCTACGAGCAGTACTTC.